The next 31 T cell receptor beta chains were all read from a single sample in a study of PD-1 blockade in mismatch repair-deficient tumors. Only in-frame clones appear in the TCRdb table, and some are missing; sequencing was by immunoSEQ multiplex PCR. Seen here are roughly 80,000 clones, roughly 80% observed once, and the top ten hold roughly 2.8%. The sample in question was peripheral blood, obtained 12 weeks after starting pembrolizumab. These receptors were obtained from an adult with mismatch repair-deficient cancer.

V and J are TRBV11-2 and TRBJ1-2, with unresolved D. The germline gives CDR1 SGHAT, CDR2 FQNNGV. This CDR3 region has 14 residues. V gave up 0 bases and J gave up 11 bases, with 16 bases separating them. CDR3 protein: CASSLEVLGSGYTF. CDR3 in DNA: TGTGCCAGCAGCTTAGAGGTCCTTGGGTCCGGGTACACCTTC.

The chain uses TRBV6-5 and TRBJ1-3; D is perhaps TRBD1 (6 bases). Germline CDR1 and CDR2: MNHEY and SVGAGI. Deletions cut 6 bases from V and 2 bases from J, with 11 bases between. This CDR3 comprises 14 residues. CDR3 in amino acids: CASRTGLTGNTIYF. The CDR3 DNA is TGTGCCAGCAGAACAGGGTTAACTGGAAACACCATATATTTT.

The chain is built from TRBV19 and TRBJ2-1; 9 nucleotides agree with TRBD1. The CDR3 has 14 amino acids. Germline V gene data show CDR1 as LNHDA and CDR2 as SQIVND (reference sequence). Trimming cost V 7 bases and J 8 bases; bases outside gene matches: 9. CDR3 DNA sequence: TGTGCCAGTATGATGTTTGGACAGGGGTATGAGCAGTTCTTC. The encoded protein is CASMMFGQGYEQFF.

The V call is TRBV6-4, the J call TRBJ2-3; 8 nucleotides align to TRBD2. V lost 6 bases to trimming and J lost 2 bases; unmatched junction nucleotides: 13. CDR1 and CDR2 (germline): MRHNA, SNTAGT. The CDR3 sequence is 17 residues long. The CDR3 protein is CASRGYRAGGPTDTQYF. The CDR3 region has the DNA TGTGCCAGCAGGGGATATAGGGCGGGAGGACCCACAGATACGCAGTATTTT.

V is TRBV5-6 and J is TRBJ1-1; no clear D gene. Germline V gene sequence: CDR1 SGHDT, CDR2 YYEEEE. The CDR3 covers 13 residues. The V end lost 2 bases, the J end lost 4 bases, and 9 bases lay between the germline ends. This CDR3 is CASSFNRVTEAFF. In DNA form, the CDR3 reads TGTGCCAGCAGCTTCAATCGAGTCACTGAAGCTTTCTTT.

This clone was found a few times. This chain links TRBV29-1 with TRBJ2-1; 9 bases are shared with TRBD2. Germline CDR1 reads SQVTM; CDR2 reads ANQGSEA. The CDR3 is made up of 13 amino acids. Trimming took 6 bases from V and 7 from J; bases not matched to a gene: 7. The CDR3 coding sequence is TGCAGCGTGACAACCGGACTAGCGAATGAGCAGTTCTTC. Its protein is CSVTTGLANEQFF.

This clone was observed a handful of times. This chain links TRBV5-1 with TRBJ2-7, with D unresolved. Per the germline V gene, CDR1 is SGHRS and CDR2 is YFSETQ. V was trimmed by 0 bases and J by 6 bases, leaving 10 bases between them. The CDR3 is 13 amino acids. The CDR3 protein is CASSLGYDGEQYF. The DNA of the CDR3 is TGCGCCAGCAGCTTGGGGTACGATGGCGAGCAGTACTTC.

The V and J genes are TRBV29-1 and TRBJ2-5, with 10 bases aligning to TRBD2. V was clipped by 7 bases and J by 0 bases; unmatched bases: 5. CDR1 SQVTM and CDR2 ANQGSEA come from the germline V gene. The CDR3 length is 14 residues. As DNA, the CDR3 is TGCAGCGCCCAGACTAGCGGGCACCAAGAGACCCAGTACTTC. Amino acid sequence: CSAQTSGHQETQYF. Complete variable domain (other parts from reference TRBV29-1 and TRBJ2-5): SAVISQKPSRDICQRGTSLTIQCQVDSQVTMMFWYRQQPGQSLTLIATANQGSEATYESGFVIDKFPISRPNLTFSTLTVSNMSPEDSSIYLCSAQTSGHQETQYFGPGTRLLVL.

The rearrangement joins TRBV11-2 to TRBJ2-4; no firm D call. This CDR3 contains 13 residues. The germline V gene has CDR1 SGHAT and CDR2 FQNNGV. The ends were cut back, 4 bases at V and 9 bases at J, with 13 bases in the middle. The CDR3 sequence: CASSSSLFSIQYF. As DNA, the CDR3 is TGTGCCAGCAGCTCCTCCCTCTTTAGCATTCAGTACTTC.

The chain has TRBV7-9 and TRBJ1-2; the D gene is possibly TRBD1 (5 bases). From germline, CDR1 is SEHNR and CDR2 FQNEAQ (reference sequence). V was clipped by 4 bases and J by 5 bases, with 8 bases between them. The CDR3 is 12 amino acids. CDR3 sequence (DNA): TGTGCCAGCAGCTCGGGGGGGTATGGCTACACCTTC. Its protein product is CASSSGGYGYTF.

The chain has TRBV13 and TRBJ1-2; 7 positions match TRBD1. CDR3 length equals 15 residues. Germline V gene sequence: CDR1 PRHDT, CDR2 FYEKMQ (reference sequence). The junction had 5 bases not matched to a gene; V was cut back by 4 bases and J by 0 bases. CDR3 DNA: TGTGCCAGCAGCTCGCGGGACAGAACTAACTATGGCTACACCTTC. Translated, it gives CASSSRDRTNYGYTF.

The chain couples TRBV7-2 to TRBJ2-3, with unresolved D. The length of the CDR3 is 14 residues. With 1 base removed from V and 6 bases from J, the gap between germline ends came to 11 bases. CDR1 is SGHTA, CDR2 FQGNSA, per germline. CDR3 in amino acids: CASSLGLLGDTQYF. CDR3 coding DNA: TGTGCCAGCAGCTTAGGACTCCTGGGGGATACGCAGTATTTT.

The CDR3 spells CASSPPASGPTGELFF. The CDR3, as DNA: TGTGCCAGCAGCCCCCCCGCTAGCGGACCAACCGGGGAGCTGTTTTTT. V and J are TRBV11-3 and TRBJ2-2; 7 bases line up with TRBD2. J gave up 5 bases and V 5 bases, and 11 bases lay outside the gene matches. The CDR3 is 16 residues long. Germline V gene sequence: CDR1 SGHNT, CDR2 YENEEA.

The CDR3 DNA reads TGCAGCGTTGAAGAGGGGACAGGCCTCTCTGGAAACACCATATATTTT. Amino acids: CSVEEGTGLSGNTIYF. The V gene is TRBV29-1, the J gene TRBJ1-3, with 8 bases lining up with TRBD1. After removal of 0 bases from V and 0 bases from J, the junction contained 4 bases not matched to a gene. Germline V gives CDR1 SQVTM, CDR2 ANQGSEA. The CDR3 has 16 amino acids.

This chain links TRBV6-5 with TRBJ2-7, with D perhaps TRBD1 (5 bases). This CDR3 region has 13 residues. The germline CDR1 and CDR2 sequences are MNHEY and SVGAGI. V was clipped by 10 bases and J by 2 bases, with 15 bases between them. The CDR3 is CATFPRVAYEQYF. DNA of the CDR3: TGTGCCACCTTCCCCAGGGTGGCCTACGAGCAGTACTTC.

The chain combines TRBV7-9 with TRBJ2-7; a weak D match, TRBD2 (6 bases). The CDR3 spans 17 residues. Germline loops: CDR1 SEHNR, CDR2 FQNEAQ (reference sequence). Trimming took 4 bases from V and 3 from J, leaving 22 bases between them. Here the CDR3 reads CASSYQPGTPGGYEQYF. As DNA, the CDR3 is TGTGCCAGCAGCTATCAACCCGGGACTCCCGGAGGCTACGAGCAGTACTTC.

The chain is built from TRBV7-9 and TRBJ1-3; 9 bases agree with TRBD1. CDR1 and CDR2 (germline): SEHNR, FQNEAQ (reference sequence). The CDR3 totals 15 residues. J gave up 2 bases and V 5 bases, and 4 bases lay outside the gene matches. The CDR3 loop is CASSAQGAAGNTIYF. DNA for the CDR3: TGTGCCAGCAGCGCACAGGGGGCAGCTGGAAACACCATATATTTT.

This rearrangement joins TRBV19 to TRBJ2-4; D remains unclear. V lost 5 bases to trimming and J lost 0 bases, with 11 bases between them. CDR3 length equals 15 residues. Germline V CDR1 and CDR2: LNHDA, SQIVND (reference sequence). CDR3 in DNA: TGTGCCAGTAGTTCTCTGCGTCTAGCCAAAAACATTCAGTACTTC. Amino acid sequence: CASSSLRLAKNIQYF.

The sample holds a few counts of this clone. The DNA for the CDR3 is TGTGCCACCAGCAGAGGGAGGGGGAAGGGGAACACTGAAGCTTTCTTT. Its protein is CATSRGRGKGNTEAFF. The chain is built from TRBV15 and TRBJ1-1; D is possibly TRBD1 (6 bases). This CDR3 is built from 16 residues. The germline V gene encodes CDR1 LNHNV and CDR2 YYDKDF (reference sequence). Between the trimmed V and J ends, which lost 1 base and 1 base, there was a span of 13 bases.

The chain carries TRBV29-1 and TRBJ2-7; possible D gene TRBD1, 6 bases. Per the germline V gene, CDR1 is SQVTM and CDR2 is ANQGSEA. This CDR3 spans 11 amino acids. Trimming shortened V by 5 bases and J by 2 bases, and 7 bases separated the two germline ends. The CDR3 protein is CSVTGTYEQYF. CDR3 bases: TGCAGCGTTACAGGGACCTACGAGCAGTACTTC.

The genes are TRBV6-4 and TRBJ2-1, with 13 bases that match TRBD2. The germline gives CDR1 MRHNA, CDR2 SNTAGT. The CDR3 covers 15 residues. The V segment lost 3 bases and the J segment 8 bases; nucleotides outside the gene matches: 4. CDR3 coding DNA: TGTGCCAGCAGTGAAGGACTAGCGGGAGTTCATGAGCAGTTCTTC. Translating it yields CASSEGLAGVHEQFF.

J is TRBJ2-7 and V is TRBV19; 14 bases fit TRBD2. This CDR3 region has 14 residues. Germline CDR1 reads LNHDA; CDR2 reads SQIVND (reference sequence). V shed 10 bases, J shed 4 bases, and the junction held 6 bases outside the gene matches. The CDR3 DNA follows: TGTGCCACCGCCGGGACTAGCGGGAGTTACGAGCAGTACTTC. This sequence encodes CATAGTSGSYEQYF.

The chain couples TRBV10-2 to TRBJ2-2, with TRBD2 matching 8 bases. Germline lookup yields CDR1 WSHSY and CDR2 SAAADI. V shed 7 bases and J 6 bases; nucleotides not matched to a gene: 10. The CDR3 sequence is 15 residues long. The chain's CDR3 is CASTSEAGEAGELFF. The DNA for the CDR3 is TGCGCCAGCACTTCGGAAGCGGGAGAGGCCGGGGAGCTGTTTTTT.

CDR3 region: CASSYGLALETQYF. CDR3 in DNA: TGCGCCAGCAGCTACGGACTAGCGCTAGAGACCCAGTACTTC. The genes are TRBV5-1 and TRBJ2-5; 9 bases line up with TRBD2. The CDR3 runs 14 residues. V dropped 3 bases and J dropped 4; count of bases not matched to a gene: 4. Germline loops: CDR1 SGHRS, CDR2 YFSETQ.

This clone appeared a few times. DNA for the CDR3: TGTGCCAGTAGTCGAGGGAGTGGCGCAGATACGCAGTATTTT. Encoded protein: CASSRGSGADTQYF. This sequence joins TRBV19 and TRBJ2-3, with a possible D match to TRBD2 (5 bases). Germline loops: CDR1 LNHDA, CDR2 SQIVND (reference sequence). V lost 5 bases and J lost 4, with 13 bases in between. This CDR3 spans 14 amino acids.

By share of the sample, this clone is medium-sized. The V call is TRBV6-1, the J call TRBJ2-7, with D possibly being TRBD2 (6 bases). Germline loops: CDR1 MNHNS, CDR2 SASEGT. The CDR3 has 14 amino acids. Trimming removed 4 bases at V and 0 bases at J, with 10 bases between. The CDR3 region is CASSVGGVSYEQYF. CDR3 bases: TGTGCCAGCAGTGTCGGAGGGGTCTCCTACGAGCAGTACTTC.

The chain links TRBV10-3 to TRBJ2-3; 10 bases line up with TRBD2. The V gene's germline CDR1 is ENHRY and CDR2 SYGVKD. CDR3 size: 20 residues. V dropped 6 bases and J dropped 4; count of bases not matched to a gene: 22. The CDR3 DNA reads TGTGCCATCAGGGACCAGCGGGAGGGCCATCAGGCCGTCTTATCAGATACGCAGTATTTT. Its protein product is CAIRDQREGHQAVLSDTQYF.

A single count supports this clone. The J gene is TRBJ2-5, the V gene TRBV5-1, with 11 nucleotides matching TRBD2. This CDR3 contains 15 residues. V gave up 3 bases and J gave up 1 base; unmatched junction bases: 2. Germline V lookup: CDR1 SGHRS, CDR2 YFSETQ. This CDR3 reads CASSYGLAGQETQYF. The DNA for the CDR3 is TGCGCCAGCAGCTACGGACTAGCGGGCCAAGAGACCCAGTACTTC.

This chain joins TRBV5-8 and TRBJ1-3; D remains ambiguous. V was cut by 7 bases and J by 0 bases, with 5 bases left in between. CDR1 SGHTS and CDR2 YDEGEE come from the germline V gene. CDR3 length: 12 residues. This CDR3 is CASVRSGNTIYF. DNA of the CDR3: TGTGCCAGCGTCCGCTCTGGAAACACCATATATTTT.

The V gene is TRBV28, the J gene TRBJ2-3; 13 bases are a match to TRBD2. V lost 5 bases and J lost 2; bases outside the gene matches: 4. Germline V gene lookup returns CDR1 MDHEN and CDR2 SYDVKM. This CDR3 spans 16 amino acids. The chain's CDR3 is CASSPGLAGATDTQYF. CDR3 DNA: TGTGCCAGCAGTCCTGGACTAGCGGGAGCCACAGATACGCAGTATTTT. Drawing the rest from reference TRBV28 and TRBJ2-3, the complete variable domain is DVKVTQSSRYLVKRTGEKVFLECVQDMDHENMFWYRQDPGLGLRLIYFSYDVKMKEKGDIPEGYSVSREKKERFSLILESASTNQTSMYLCASSPGLAGATDTQYFGPGTRLTVL.

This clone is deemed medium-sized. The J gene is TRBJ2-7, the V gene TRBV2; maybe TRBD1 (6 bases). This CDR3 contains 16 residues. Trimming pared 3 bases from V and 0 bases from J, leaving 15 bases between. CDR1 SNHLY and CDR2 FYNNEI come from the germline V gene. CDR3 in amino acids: CASSDPGDHTSYEQYF. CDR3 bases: TGTGCCAGCAGTGATCCAGGGGACCATACCTCCTACGAGCAGTACTTC.